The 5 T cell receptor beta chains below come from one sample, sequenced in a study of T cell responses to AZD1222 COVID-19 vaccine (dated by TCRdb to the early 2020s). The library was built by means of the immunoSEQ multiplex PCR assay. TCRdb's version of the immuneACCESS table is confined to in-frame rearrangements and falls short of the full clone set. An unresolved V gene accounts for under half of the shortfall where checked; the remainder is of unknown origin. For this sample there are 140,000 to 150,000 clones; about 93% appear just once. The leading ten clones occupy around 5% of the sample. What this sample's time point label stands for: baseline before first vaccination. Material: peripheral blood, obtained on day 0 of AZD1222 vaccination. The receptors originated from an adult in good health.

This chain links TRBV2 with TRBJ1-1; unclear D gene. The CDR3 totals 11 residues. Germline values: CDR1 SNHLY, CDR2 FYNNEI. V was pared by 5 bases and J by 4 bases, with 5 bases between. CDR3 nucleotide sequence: TGTGCCAGCAGTTGGGGCACTGAAGCTTTCTTT. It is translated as CASSWGTEAFF. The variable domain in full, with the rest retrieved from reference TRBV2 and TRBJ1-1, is EPEVTQTPSHQVTQMGQEVILRCVPISNHLYFYWYRQILGQKVEFLVSFYNNEISEKSEIFDDQFSVERPDGSNFTLKIRSTKLEDSAMYFCASSWGTEAFFGQGTRLTVV.

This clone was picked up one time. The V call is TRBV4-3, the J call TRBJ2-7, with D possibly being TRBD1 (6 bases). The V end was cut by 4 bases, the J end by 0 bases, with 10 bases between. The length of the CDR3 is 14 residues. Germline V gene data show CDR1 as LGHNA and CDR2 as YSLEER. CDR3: CASSRTGNSYEQYF. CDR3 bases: TGCGCCAGCAGCCGTACAGGGAACTCCTACGAGCAGTACTTC.

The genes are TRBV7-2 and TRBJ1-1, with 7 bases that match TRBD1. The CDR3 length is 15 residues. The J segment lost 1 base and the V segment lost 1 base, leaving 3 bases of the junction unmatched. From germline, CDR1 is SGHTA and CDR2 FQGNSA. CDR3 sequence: CASSLGDRPNTEAFF. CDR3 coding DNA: TGTGCCAGCAGCTTAGGGGACAGACCGAACACTGAAGCTTTCTTT.

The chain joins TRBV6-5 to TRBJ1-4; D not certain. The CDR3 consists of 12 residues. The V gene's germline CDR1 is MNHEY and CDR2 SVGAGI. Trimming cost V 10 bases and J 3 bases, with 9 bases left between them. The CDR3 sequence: CATARANEKLFF. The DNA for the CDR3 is TGTGCCACAGCCCGGGCTAATGAAAAACTGTTTTTT.

Here the CDR3 reads CASSLTSGLANTGELFF. Here the CDR3 DNA reads TGTGCCAGCAGCTTAACTAGCGGTCTCGCGAACACCGGGGAGCTGTTTTTT. The chain couples TRBV5-4 to TRBJ2-2, with 8 bases identical to TRBD2. The germline V gene has CDR1 SGHNT and CDR2 YYREEE (reference sequence). After removal of 2 bases from V and 0 bases from J, the junction contained 6 bases not matched to a gene. This CDR3 is built from 17 residues.